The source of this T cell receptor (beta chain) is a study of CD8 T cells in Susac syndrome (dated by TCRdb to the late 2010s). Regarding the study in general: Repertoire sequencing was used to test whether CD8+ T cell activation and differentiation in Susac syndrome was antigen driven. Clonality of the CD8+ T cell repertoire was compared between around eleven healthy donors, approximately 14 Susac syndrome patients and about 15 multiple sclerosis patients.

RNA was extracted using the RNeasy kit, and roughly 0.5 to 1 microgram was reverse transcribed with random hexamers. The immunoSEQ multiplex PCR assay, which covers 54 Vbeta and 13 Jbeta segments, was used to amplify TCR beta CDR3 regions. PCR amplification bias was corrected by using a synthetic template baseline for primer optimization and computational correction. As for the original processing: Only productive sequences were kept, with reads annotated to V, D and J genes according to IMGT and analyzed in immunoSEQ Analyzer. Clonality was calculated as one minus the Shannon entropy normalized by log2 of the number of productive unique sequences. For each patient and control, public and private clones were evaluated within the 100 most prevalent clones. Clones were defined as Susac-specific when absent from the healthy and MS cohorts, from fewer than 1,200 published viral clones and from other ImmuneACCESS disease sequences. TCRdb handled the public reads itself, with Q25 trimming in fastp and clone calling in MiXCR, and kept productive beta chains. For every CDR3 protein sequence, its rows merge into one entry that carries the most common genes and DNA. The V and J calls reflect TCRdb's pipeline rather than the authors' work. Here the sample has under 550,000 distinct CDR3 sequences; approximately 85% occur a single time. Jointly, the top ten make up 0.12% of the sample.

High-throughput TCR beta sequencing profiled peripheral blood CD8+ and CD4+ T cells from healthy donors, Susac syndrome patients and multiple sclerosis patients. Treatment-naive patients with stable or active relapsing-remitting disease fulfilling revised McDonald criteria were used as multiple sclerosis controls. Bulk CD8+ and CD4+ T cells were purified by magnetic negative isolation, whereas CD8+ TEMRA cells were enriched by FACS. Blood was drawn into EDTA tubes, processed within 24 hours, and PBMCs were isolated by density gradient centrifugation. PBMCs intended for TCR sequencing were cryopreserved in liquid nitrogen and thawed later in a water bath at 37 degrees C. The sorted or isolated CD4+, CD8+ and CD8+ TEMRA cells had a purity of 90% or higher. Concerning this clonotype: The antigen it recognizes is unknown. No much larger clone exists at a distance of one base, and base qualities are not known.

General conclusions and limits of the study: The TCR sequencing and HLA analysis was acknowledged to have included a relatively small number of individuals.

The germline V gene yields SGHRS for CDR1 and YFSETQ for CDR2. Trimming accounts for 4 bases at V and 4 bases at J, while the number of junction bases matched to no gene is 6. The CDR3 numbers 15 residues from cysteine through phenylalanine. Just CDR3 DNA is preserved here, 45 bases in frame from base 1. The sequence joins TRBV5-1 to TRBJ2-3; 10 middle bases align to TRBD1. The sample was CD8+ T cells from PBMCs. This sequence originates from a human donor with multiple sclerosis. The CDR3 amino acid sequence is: CASSPRGQGPDTQYF. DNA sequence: TGCGCCAGCAGCCCTAGGGGACAGGGGCCAGATACGCAGTATTTT.